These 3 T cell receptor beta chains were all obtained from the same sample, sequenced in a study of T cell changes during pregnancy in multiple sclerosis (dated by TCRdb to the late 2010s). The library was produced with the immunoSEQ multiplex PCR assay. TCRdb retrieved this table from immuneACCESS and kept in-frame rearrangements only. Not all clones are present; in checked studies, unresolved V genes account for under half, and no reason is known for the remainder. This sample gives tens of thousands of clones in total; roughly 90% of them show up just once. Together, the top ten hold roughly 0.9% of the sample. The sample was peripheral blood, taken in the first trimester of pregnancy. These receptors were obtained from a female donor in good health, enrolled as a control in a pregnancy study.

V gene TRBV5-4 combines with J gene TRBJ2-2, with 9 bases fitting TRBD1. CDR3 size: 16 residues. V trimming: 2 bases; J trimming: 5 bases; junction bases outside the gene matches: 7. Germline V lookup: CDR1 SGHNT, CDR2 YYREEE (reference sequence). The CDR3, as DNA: TGTGCCAGCAGCTTAGGGTCCGGGACAGGGACCGGGGAGCTGTTTTTT. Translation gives CASSLGSGTGTGELFF.

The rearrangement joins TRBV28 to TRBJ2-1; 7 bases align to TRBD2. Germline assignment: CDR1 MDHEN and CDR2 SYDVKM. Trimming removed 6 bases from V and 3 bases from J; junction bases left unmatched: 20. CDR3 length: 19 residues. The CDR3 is CASRPPRRGRAENYNEQFF. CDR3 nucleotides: TGTGCCAGCAGACCCCCCCGGCGGGGGAGGGCCGAAAACTACAATGAGCAGTTCTTC.

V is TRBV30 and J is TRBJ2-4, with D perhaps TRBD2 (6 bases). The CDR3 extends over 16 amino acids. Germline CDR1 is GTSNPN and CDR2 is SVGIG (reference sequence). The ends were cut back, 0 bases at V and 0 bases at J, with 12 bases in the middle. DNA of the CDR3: TGTGCCTGGAGTGTACGTGGGGGGTTAGCCAAAAACATTCAGTACTTC. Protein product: CAWSVRGGLAKNIQYF.